These T cell receptor beta chains were read from a single sample in a study of memory CD4+ T cells and cytomegalovirus serostatus. Generated by immunoSEQ multiplex PCR, the TCRdb table keeps only in-frame clones and is missing some. The table records around 50,000 clones, roughly three quarters of them present only once. Sequencing was carried out using memory CD4+ T cells from blood. Receptor source: an adult in good health and CMV-seronegative. CDR3s include the opening cysteine and the closing phenylalanine or tryptophan. Each record gives: V gene, J gene, clone size, D gene, CDR3 protein, CDR3 DNA. A D gene is named only where the DNA matches it firmly. Clone size is not always given. Where it is, it says once, few, many or a class for expanded clones.

v_gene: TRBV5-1; j_gene: TRBJ1-1; abundance: NA; d_gene: NA; CDR3aa: CASSPSMGNTKAFF; CDR3nt: TGCGCCAGCAGCCCAAGTATGGGGAACACTAAAGCTTTCTTT
v_gene: TRBV4-1; j_gene: TRBJ2-2; abundance: NA; d_gene: TRBD2; CDR3aa: CASSQVPGTSGKGFTGELFF; CDR3nt: TGCGCCAGCAGCCAAGTCCCCGGGACTAGCGGGAAGGGGTTCACCGGGGAGCTGTTTTTT
v_gene: TRBV28; j_gene: TRBJ2-7; abundance: NA; d_gene: TRBD2; CDR3aa: CASRLAGMIYEQYF; CDR3nt: TGTGCCAGCAGGCTAGCGGGAATGATCTACGAGCAGTACTTC
v_gene: TRBV30; j_gene: TRBJ2-1; abundance: NA; d_gene: NA; CDR3aa: CAWSEVSREQFF; CDR3nt: TGTGCCTGGAGTGAAGTTAGCAGGGAGCAGTTCTTC
v_gene: TRBV29-1; j_gene: TRBJ2-2; abundance: NA; d_gene: NA; CDR3aa: CSVRTGTLTAGTGELFF; CDR3nt: TGCAGCGTCCGTACCGGGACCCTCACCGCTGGCACCGGGGAGCTGTTTTTT
v_gene: TRBV7-8; j_gene: TRBJ2-5; abundance: NA; d_gene: NA; CDR3aa: CASSFLGFDLQRGAQYF; CDR3nt: TGTGCCAGCAGCTTTCTAGGGTTTGACCTCCAAAGAGGCGCCCAGTACTTC
v_gene: TRBV10-3; j_gene: TRBJ2-6; abundance: NA; d_gene: NA; CDR3aa: CAISEFGRVGSGANVLTF; CDR3nt: TGTGCCATCAGTGAGTTCGGCAGGGTTGGCTCTGGGGCCAACGTCCTGACTTTC
v_gene: TRBV28; j_gene: TRBJ2-7; abundance: NA; d_gene: TRBD1; CDR3aa: CASTQPGTGTYEQYF; CDR3nt: TGTGCCAGCACACAACCCGGGACAGGGACCTACGAGCAGTACTTC
v_gene: TRBV5-1; j_gene: TRBJ2-6; abundance: NA; d_gene: TRBD1; CDR3aa: CASSLRTGGSSGANVLTF; CDR3nt: TGCGCCAGCAGCTTAAGGACAGGGGGCTCCTCTGGGGCCAACGTCCTGACTTTC
v_gene: TRBV9; j_gene: TRBJ1-3; abundance: NA; d_gene: NA; CDR3aa: CASSVAARDSGNTIYF; CDR3nt: TGTGCCAGCAGCGTAGCCGCCAGGGACTCTGGAAACACCATATATTTT
v_gene: TRBV7-9; j_gene: TRBJ2-7; abundance: NA; d_gene: TRBD2; CDR3aa: CASSLDPSGGTYEQYF; CDR3nt: TGTGCCAGCAGCTTAGACCCTAGCGGGGGGACCTACGAGCAGTACTTC
v_gene: TRBV4-2; j_gene: TRBJ1-1; abundance: NA; d_gene: NA; CDR3aa: CASSWGLINTEAFF; CDR3nt: TGTGCCAGCAGCTGGGGACTGATAAACACTGAAGCTTTCTTT
v_gene: TRBV7-8; j_gene: TRBJ2-5; abundance: NA; d_gene: TRBD2; CDR3aa: CASSPRLAGGQETQYF; CDR3nt: TGTGCCAGCAGCCCCCGGCTAGCGGGAGGCCAAGAGACCCAGTACTTC
v_gene: TRBV18; j_gene: TRBJ2-7; abundance: NA; d_gene: TRBD1; CDR3aa: CASSPMGQGGYEQYF; CDR3nt: TGTGCCAGCTCACCTATGGGACAGGGAGGCTACGAGCAGTACTTC
v_gene: TRBV19; j_gene: TRBJ2-5; abundance: NA; d_gene: NA; CDR3aa: CASSPFIQVQETQYF; CDR3nt: TGTGCCAGTAGCCCTTTCATACAGGTCCAAGAGACCCAGTACTTC
v_gene: TRBV28; j_gene: TRBJ2-7; abundance: NA; d_gene: TRBD2; CDR3aa: CASSTTSGSFYEQYF; CDR3nt: TGTGCCAGCAGCACCACTAGCGGGTCATTTTACGAGCAGTACTTC
v_gene: TRBV11-2; j_gene: TRBJ2-7; abundance: NA; d_gene: TRBD1; CDR3aa: CASSSLKGASPTEQYF; CDR3nt: TGTGCCAGCAGCTCCCTAAAGGGGGCTTCTCCTACCGAGCAGTACTTC
v_gene: TRBV6-1; j_gene: TRBJ2-7; abundance: NA; d_gene: NA; CDR3aa: CASMGRGPSFYEQYF; CDR3nt: TGTGCCAGCATGGGTCGCGGCCCTTCTTTCTACGAGCAGTACTTC
v_gene: TRBV5-6; j_gene: TRBJ1-3; abundance: NA; d_gene: NA; CDR3aa: CASSLGTDSGNTIYF; CDR3nt: TGTGCCAGCAGCTTGGGGACAGACTCTGGAAACACCATATATTTT
v_gene: TRBV14; j_gene: TRBJ1-2; abundance: NA; d_gene: NA; CDR3aa: CASSQLKTGPNYGYTF; CDR3nt: TGTGCCAGCAGCCAACTTAAGACCGGGCCTAACTATGGCTACACCTTC
v_gene: TRBV25-1; j_gene: TRBJ2-1; abundance: NA; d_gene: TRBD2; CDR3aa: CASSGSGTSGRNEQFF; CDR3nt: TGTGCCAGCAGTGGCTCCGGGACTAGCGGGAGAAATGAGCAGTTCTTC
v_gene: TRBV25-1; j_gene: TRBJ2-5; abundance: few; d_gene: TRBD1; CDR3aa: CASSPSPGQGQETQYF; CDR3nt: TGTGCCAGCAGTCCATCGCCGGGACAGGGACAAGAGACCCAGTACTTC
v_gene: TRBV6-6; j_gene: TRBJ1-2; abundance: NA; d_gene: TRBD1; CDR3aa: CASRTGERNYGYTF; CDR3nt: TGTGCCAGCAGAACAGGGGAGCGTAACTATGGCTACACCTTC
v_gene: TRBV6-6; j_gene: TRBJ1-1; abundance: NA; d_gene: NA; CDR3aa: CATWGDNTEAFF; CDR3nt: TGTGCCACCTGGGGTGACAACACTGAAGCTTTCTTT
v_gene: TRBV27; j_gene: TRBJ1-1; abundance: NA; d_gene: NA; CDR3aa: CASSLRVRDTEAFF; CDR3nt: TGTGCCAGCAGTTTACGGGTAAGGGACACTGAAGCTTTCTTT
v_gene: TRBV30; j_gene: TRBJ1-1; abundance: few; d_gene: TRBD1; CDR3aa: CAWTPGQGEAFF; CDR3nt: TGTGCCTGGACCCCCGGACAGGGCGAAGCTTTCTTT
v_gene: TRBV18; j_gene: TRBJ2-2; abundance: NA; d_gene: TRBD2; CDR3aa: CASSPPEGTSGRAFLTGELFF; CDR3nt: TGTGCCAGCTCACCGCCCGAGGGGACTAGCGGGAGAGCCTTCCTGACCGGGGAGCTGTTTTTT
v_gene: TRBV4-1; j_gene: TRBJ2-5; abundance: NA; d_gene: NA; CDR3aa: CASSQVDREIGAQYF; CDR3nt: TGCGCCAGCAGCCAAGTCGATAGGGAAATCGGGGCCCAGTACTTC
v_gene: TRBV28; j_gene: TRBJ2-1; abundance: NA; d_gene: TRBD1; CDR3aa: CASSFVRGTGAYNEQFF; CDR3nt: TGTGCCAGCAGTTTCGTTAGGGGGACAGGGGCCTACAATGAGCAGTTCTTC
v_gene: TRBV28; j_gene: TRBJ1-3; abundance: once; d_gene: NA; CDR3aa: CASSPQGRGGGNTIYF; CDR3nt: TGTGCCAGCAGTCCCCAGGGTAGAGGGGGTGGAAACACCATATATTTT
v_gene: TRBV28; j_gene: TRBJ1-5; abundance: few; d_gene: TRBD1; CDR3aa: CASRGDRVVSQPQHF; CDR3nt: TGTGCCAGCAGGGGAGACAGGGTTGTGAGTCAGCCCCAGCATTTT
v_gene: TRBV28; j_gene: TRBJ2-7; abundance: NA; d_gene: TRBD2; CDR3aa: CASSLAGRWYEQYF; CDR3nt: TGTGCCAGCAGCCTAGCGGGACGATGGTACGAGCAGTACTTC
v_gene: TRBV5-4; j_gene: TRBJ2-1; abundance: NA; d_gene: NA; CDR3aa: CASSLGSSGLFNEQFF; CDR3nt: TGTGCCAGCAGCTTGGGGTCGAGCGGGCTGTTCAATGAGCAGTTCTTC
v_gene: TRBV6-1; j_gene: TRBJ2-7; abundance: NA; d_gene: NA; CDR3aa: CASSESVAGGIYEQYF; CDR3nt: TGTGCCAGCAGTGAAAGCGTGGCAGGGGGGATCTACGAGCAGTACTTC
v_gene: TRBV7-9; j_gene: TRBJ2-7; abundance: NA; d_gene: NA; CDR3aa: CASSLAPHRVGVYEQYF; CDR3nt: TGTGCCAGCAGCTTAGCGCCCCACAGGGTTGGAGTCTACGAGCAGTACTTC
v_gene: TRBV13; j_gene: TRBJ2-5; abundance: NA; d_gene: TRBD1; CDR3aa: CASRIGTEETQYF; CDR3nt: TGTGCCAGCAGAATTGGGACAGAAGAGACCCAGTACTTC
v_gene: TRBV7-9; j_gene: TRBJ1-2; abundance: NA; d_gene: TRBD1; CDR3aa: CASSFGQGTNGYTF; CDR3nt: TGTGCCAGCAGCTTCGGACAGGGGACGAATGGCTACACCTTC
v_gene: TRBV28; j_gene: TRBJ1-4; abundance: NA; d_gene: TRBD1; CDR3aa: CASSINDRGVFF; CDR3nt: TGTGCCAGCAGTATAAACGACAGGGGGGTATTTTTT
v_gene: TRBV14; j_gene: TRBJ2-1; abundance: NA; d_gene: NA; CDR3aa: CASSPHWGRERYNEQFF; CDR3nt: TGTGCCAGCAGCCCCCACTGGGGGCGGGAGCGGTACAATGAGCAGTTCTTC
v_gene: TRBV7-9; j_gene: TRBJ2-1; abundance: NA; d_gene: TRBD2; CDR3aa: CASSLMAGGRLDNEQFF; CDR3nt: TGTGCCAGCAGCTTAATGGCCGGCGGGAGGCTCGACAATGAGCAGTTCTTC
v_gene: TRBV28; j_gene: TRBJ2-5; abundance: NA; d_gene: NA; CDR3aa: CASSLRMGVGKTQYF; CDR3nt: TGTGCCAGCAGTTTACGCATGGGCGTAGGAAAGACCCAGTACTTC
v_gene: TRBV15; j_gene: TRBJ1-5; abundance: NA; d_gene: NA; CDR3aa: CATSQGDRSSNQPQHF; CDR3nt: TGTGCCACCAGCCAGGGTGACAGGTCGAGCAATCAGCCCCAGCATTTT
v_gene: TRBV5-1; j_gene: TRBJ2-5; abundance: NA; d_gene: NA; CDR3aa: CASRAKEGHQETQYF; CDR3nt: TGCGCCAGCCGGGCCAAGGAGGGCCACCAAGAGACCCAGTACTTC